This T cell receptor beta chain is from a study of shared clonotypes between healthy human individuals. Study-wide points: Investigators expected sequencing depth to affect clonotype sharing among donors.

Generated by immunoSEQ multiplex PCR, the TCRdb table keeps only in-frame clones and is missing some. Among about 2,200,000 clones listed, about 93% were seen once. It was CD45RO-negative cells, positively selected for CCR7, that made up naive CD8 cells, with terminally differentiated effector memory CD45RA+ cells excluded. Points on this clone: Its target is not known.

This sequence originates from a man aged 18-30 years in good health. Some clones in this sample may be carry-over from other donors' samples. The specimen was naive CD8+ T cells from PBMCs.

The CDR3 region is CASSPSQGSTGELFF. The CDR3 DNA follows: TGTGCCAGCAGCCCCTCACAGGGGAGCACCGGGGAGCTGTTTTTT. The chain is built from TRBV7-7 and TRBJ2-2, with 7 bases that match TRBD1. Losses at the gene ends were 5 bases for V and 4 bases for J; bases not matched to a gene: 7. The CDR3 is made up of 15 amino acids. From germline, CDR1 is SSHAT and CDR2 FNYEAQ (reference sequence).